The 31 T cell receptor beta chains presented below share a single source sample, sequenced in a study of shared clonotypes between healthy human individuals. Sequencing used immunoSEQ multiplex PCR; TCRdb keeps in-frame clones, though not all of them. The repertoire holds 2 million to 2.5 million clones, with approximately 90% as singletons. The sequencing input was naive CD4+ T cells from PBMCs. Subset: CD45RA+ positively selected. These receptors were collected from a man younger than 30 in good health. Some clones in this sample may be carry-over from other donors' samples.

A single count supports this clone. This chain joins TRBV7-2 and TRBJ1-1, with D hard to call. Trimming cost V 4 bases and J 1 base, with 22 bases left between them. The CDR3 contains 18 residues. CDR1 SGHTA and CDR2 FQGNSA come from the germline V gene. CDR3 in DNA: TGTGCCAGCAGCTCGGGTCTTGGGGAGCGTAAATGGAACACTGAAGCTTTCTTT. This sequence encodes CASSSGLGERKWNTEAFF.

The V gene is TRBV7-2, the J gene TRBJ2-5; D could derive from TRBD1 or TRBD2 (6 bases each). The V end lost 3 bases, the J end lost 5 bases, and 16 bases lay between the germline ends. Germline CDR1 SGHTA, CDR2 FQGNSA. CDR3 length equals 15 residues. The CDR3 DNA sequence: TGTGCCAGCAGCTTTCAAAGGGGGGTCGGGGAGACCCAGTACTTC. Its translation is CASSFQRGVGETQYF.

The V gene is TRBV18, the J gene TRBJ1-3; D uncertain. Trimming pared 4 bases from V and 0 bases from J, leaving 16 bases between. There are 17 residues in the CDR3. Per the germline V gene, CDR1 is KGHSH and CDR2 is LQKENI. The CDR3, as DNA: TGTGCCAGCTCACGCCGAGCCGGGGTCCTCTCTGGAAACACCATATATTTT. Translated, it gives CASSRRAGVLSGNTIYF.

The chain uses TRBV5-1 and TRBJ1-2; D gene uncertain. Germline V gene sequence: CDR1 SGHRS, CDR2 YFSETQ. The CDR3 is 13 residues long. Trimming cost V 1 base and J 8 bases, with 12 bases left between them. This CDR3 reads CASSLTPDSGYTF. The CDR3, as DNA: TGCGCCAGCAGCTTGACCCCGGATTCGGGCTACACCTTC.

The rearrangement links TRBV25-1 to TRBJ2-1; 7 nucleotides match TRBD2. The ends lost 0 bases at V and 3 bases at J; junction bases unmatched: 5. Germline CDR1 reads MGHDK; CDR2 reads SYGVNS. The CDR3 has 16 residues. The CDR3 DNA reads TGTGCCAGCAGTGAATACGGCGGGAGTAACTACAATGAGCAGTTCTTC. Its protein is CASSEYGGSNYNEQFF.

V and J are TRBV5-1 and TRBJ2-3; D is undetermined. The CDR3 has 14 residues. Per germline, CDR1 SGHRS and CDR2 YFSETQ. V was shortened by 0 bases and J by 6 bases, with 11 bases between the two germline ends. The DNA of the CDR3 is TGCGCCAGCAGCTTGGCCCAGCCTTGGGATACGCAGTATTTT. This gives the protein CASSLAQPWDTQYF. Full variable domain (outside the CDR3, taken from reference TRBV5-1 and TRBJ2-3): KAGVTQTPRYLIKTRGQQVTLSCSPISGHRSVSWYQQTPGQGLQFLFEYFSETQRNKGNFPGRFSGRQFSNSRSEMNVSTLELGDSALYLCASSLAQPWDTQYFGPGTRLTVL.

A word on this clone: Other nucleotide sequences in the sample specify the same CDR3. The chain has TRBV6-5 and TRBJ2-5; 8 positions agree with TRBD1. The CDR3 totals 15 residues. CDR1 is MNHEY, CDR2 SVGAGI, per germline. Unmatched junction bases numbered 5, after V lost 0 bases and J lost 5 bases. CDR3 sequence: CASSYSTGGRETQYF. As DNA, the CDR3 is TGTGCCAGCAGTTACTCAACAGGGGGACGGGAGACCCAGTACTTC.

A few counts support this clone. The same CDR3 can be traced to other DNA sequences in this sample. V usage is TRBV9 and J usage is TRBJ1-3; 8 bases line up with TRBD1. Trimming cost V 4 bases and J 4 bases; bases outside gene matches: 4. The germline gives CDR1 SGDLS, CDR2 YYNGEE. The CDR3 sequence is 14 residues long. The CDR3: CASSPRTGGNTIYF. The CDR3 DNA reads as TGTGCCAGCAGCCCAAGGACAGGGGGAAACACCATATATTTT. Supplemented by reference TRBV9 and TRBJ1-3, the full variable domain reads DSGVTQTPKHLITATGQRVTLRCSPRSGDLSVYWYQQSLDQGLQFLIQYYNGEERAKGNILERFSAQQFPDLHSELNLSSLELGDSALYFCASSPRTGGNTIYFGEGSWLTVV.

The rearrangement links TRBV18 to TRBJ2-2; D is perhaps TRBD2 (6 bases). Germline CDR1 reads KGHSH; CDR2 reads LQKENI. V shed 2 bases and J shed 4 bases, with 14 bases lying between them. The CDR3 has 16 amino acids. The CDR3 DNA reads as TGTGCCAGCTCACCATACTCCGGGAGAGCCACCGGGGAGCTGTTTTTT. Its translation: CASSPYSGRATGELFF.

The chain carries TRBV27 and TRBJ2-1, with TRBD2 matching 11 bases. After removal of 5 bases from V and 4 bases from J, the junction contained 1 base not matched to a gene. The CDR3 has 14 residues. The germline CDR1 and CDR2 sequences are MNHEY and SMNVEV (reference sequence). This chain's CDR3 is CASSTSGRYNEQFF. CDR3 bases: TGTGCCAGCAGTACTAGCGGGAGATACAATGAGCAGTTCTTC.

This sequence joins TRBV5-6 and TRBJ2-5; 9 positions match TRBD2. Germline lookup yields CDR1 SGHDT and CDR2 YYEEEE. CDR3 size: 15 residues. V was pared by 4 bases and J by 11 bases, with 15 bases of the junction left unmatched. The CDR3 is CASSLVAGVTREQYF. CDR3 nucleotide sequence: TGTGCCAGCAGCCTAGTAGCGGGAGTAACTCGGGAGCAGTACTTC.

The gene calls are TRBV7-2 and TRBJ1-2; TRBD1 agrees at 12 bases. Germline loops: CDR1 SGHTA, CDR2 FQGNSA. This CDR3 spans 15 amino acids. V was pared by 4 bases and J by 6 bases, with 6 bases of the junction left unmatched. CDR3 in amino acids: CASSYRDRGRDGYTF. The CDR3 DNA is TGTGCCAGCAGCTACCGGGACAGGGGGCGGGATGGCTACACCTTC.

The rearrangement uses TRBV7-2 and TRBJ2-1; D not certain. CDR3 length: 14 amino acids. Trimming left V 5 bases short and J 10 bases short, with 18 bases between. Looked up from germline, CDR1 is SGHTA and CDR2 is FQGNSA. CDR3 residues: CASSLNPRRTEQFF. In nucleotides, the CDR3 is TGTGCCAGCAGCCTGAATCCCCGGCGCACGGAGCAGTTCTTC. The whole variable domain, filled in from reference TRBV7-2 and TRBJ2-1, reads GAGVSQSPSNKVTEKGKDVELRCDPISGHTALYWYRQSLGQGLEFLIYFQGNSAPDKSGLPSDRFSAERTGGSVSTLTIQRTQQEDSAVYLCASSLNPRRTEQFFGPGTRLTVL.

V gene TRBV2 combines with J gene TRBJ2-2; 8 bases fit TRBD2. The CDR3 contains 14 residues. The V and J ends lost 6 bases and 4 bases, in that order; junction bases with no gene match: 4. The germline gives CDR1 SNHLY, CDR2 FYNNEI. In DNA, the CDR3 is TGTGCCAGCAGGACCCGGGGGGGCACCGGGGAGCTGTTTTTT. It codes for CASRTRGGTGELFF.

This chain uses TRBV25-1 with TRBJ2-2; D tentatively reads TRBD1 or TRBD2 (5 bases each). The CDR3 length is 15 residues. From germline, CDR1 is MGHDK and CDR2 SYGVNS. Trimming cost V 5 bases and J 3 bases, with 13 bases left between them. CDR3 nucleotide sequence: TGTGCCAGCAGTATTGCAGGGAGTTACACCGGGGAGCTGTTTTTT. It translates to CASSIAGSYTGELFF.

The chain combines TRBV5-6 with TRBJ2-2; no definite D call. The CDR3 runs 16 residues. Germline V gene data show CDR1 as SGHDT and CDR2 as YYEEEE. With 1 base removed from V and 0 bases from J, the gap between germline ends came to 10 bases. CDR3 amino acids: CASSLYPGTNTGELFF. CDR3 DNA sequence: TGTGCCAGCAGCTTGTATCCAGGAACGAACACCGGGGAGCTGTTTTTT.

As for this clone: The same CDR3 is also encoded by other DNA sequences in this sample. The CDR3 here is CASSLVGGNTEAFF. The CDR3 DNA follows: TGTGCCAGCAGCTTAGTCGGAGGGAACACTGAAGCTTTCTTT. The rearrangement uses TRBV7-8 and TRBJ1-1; D not resolved. Germline-derived CDR1 and CDR2 are SGHVS and FQNEAQ. The V and J ends lost 1 base and 1 base respectively, with 7 bases between them. The CDR3 is 14 residues long.

This chain joins TRBV29-1 and TRBJ2-3, with D tentatively TRBD2 (5 bases). CDR3 size: 17 residues. Trimming shortened V by 1 base and J by 0 bases, and 17 bases separated the two germline ends. In germline, CDR1 is SQVTM, CDR2 ANQGSEA. The CDR3 nucleotides are TGCAGCGTTGAAGGCGGGCGAGCGACCCCTAGCACAGATACGCAGTATTTT. It is translated as CSVEGGRATPSTDTQYF.

The V and J genes are TRBV27 and TRBJ1-2, with D possibly being TRBD1 (5 bases). This CDR3 contains 15 residues. Germline loops: CDR1 MNHEY, CDR2 SMNVEV (reference sequence). The V end lost 6 bases, the J end lost 5 bases, and 19 bases lay between the germline ends. The CDR3 loop reads CASSMDAGAIYGYTF. The CDR3 bases are TGTGCCAGCAGCATGGACGCCGGGGCGATATATGGCTACACCTTC.

For this clone: The sample holds other DNA sequences that translate to the same CDR3. The CDR3 DNA reads as TGTGCTAGTGGACTGGACAGGGGCTACGAGCAGTACTTC. This gives the protein CASGLDRGYEQYF. The V call is TRBV12-5, the J call TRBJ2-7, with TRBD1 matching 9 bases. Germline values: CDR1 LGHNT, CDR2 FRNRAP. V was pared by 6 bases and J by 3 bases, with 3 bases of the junction left unmatched. The CDR3 spans 13 residues.

The gene calls are TRBV7-3 and TRBJ2-3; D is possibly TRBD1 (6 bases). CDR3 length: 13 amino acids. Trimming stripped 3 bases from V and 8 bases from J, with 12 bases between. CDR1 is SGHTA and CDR2 is FQGTGA in the germline V gene. This chain's CDR3 is CASSFLIGGTQYF. CDR3 DNA sequence: TGTGCCAGCAGCTTCCTAATAGGGGGTACGCAGTATTTT.

The V gene is TRBV4-1, the J gene TRBJ1-4; D call uncertain. The V end lost 1 base, the J end lost 3 bases, and 15 bases lay between the germline ends. CDR1 and CDR2 from the germline V gene are MGHRA and YSYEKL. CDR3 length: 17 amino acids. DNA of the CDR3: TGCGCCAGCAGCCAAGGCCCCATCCAGAGGTCTAATGAAAAACTGTTTTTT. As protein: CASSQGPIQRSNEKLFF.

This chain connects TRBV5-1 to TRBJ2-5; the D gene could be TRBD1 or TRBD2 (5 bases each). The CDR3 has 14 amino acids. CDR1 is SGHRS, CDR2 YFSETQ, per germline. The V and J ends lost 4 bases and 7 bases respectively, with 17 bases between them. In DNA form, the CDR3 reads TGCGCCAGCAGCCAATGGGACCGTTCGGTGACCCAGTACTTC. Translating it yields CASSQWDRSVTQYF.

The rearrangement joins TRBV4-1 to TRBJ2-1, with 7 bases identical to TRBD2. Germline values: CDR1 MGHRA, CDR2 YSYEKL. V shed 0 bases, J shed 1 base, and the junction held 6 bases outside the gene matches. The CDR3 contains 17 residues. CDR3: CASSQDYLGGSYNEQFF. The DNA for the CDR3 is TGCGCCAGCAGCCAAGATTATTTGGGGGGGTCCTACAATGAGCAGTTCTTC.

Points on this clone: The sample contains more than one DNA sequence encoding this CDR3. The J gene is TRBJ1-1, the V gene TRBV5-1, with no clear D. Germline values: CDR1 SGHRS, CDR2 YFSETQ. This CDR3 contains 13 residues. Trimming cost V 2 bases and J 2 bases, with 7 bases left between them. CDR3 DNA: TGCGCCAGCAGCTTCAGAGATAACACTGAAGCTTTCTTT. This codes for CASSFRDNTEAFF.

This sequence joins TRBV27 and TRBJ2-3, with 10 bases matching TRBD2. CDR1 is MNHEY and CDR2 is SMNVEV in the germline V gene (reference sequence). This CDR3 has 14 amino acids. V lost 10 bases and J lost 5; bases outside the gene matches: 9. CDR3 amino acids: CATSGRAQIDTQYF. CDR3 in DNA: TGTGCCACGAGCGGGAGGGCCCAGATAGATACGCAGTATTTT.

V gene TRBV7-2 combines with J gene TRBJ1-2; D remains ambiguous. The germline CDR1 and CDR2 sequences are SGHTA and FQGNSA. This CDR3 comprises 15 residues. Deletions cut 4 bases from V and 2 bases from J, with 14 bases between. As DNA, the CDR3 is TGTGCCAGCAGCTCGGACTGGACGGCAAACTATGGCTACACCTTC. Protein product: CASSSDWTANYGYTF.

Only one count was recorded for this clone. The chain joins TRBV6-6 to TRBJ2-1; tentative D call: TRBD2 (6 bases). Germline CDR1 and CDR2: MNHNY and SVGAGI (reference sequence). Trimming took off 0 bases at V and 7 bases at J, with 16 bases between the two ends. CDR3 size: 16 residues. CDR3 coding DNA: TGTGCCAGCAGTTACTCAATCGGGAGCCCGCGGAATGAGCAGTTCTTC. Translated: CASSYSIGSPRNEQFF.

The chain uses TRBV28 and TRBJ1-2, with D unresolved. The V gene lost 7 bases and the J gene lost 3 bases, with 21 bases spanning the gap. The CDR3 has 16 amino acids. Germline CDR1 reads MDHEN; CDR2 reads SYDVKM. The CDR3 region is CASTSIRRQPYYGYTF. The CDR3 bases are TGTGCCAGCACCTCTATTAGGAGGCAGCCTTACTATGGCTACACCTTC.

This clone occurred a few times. Other DNA sequences of this sample code for an identical CDR3. The chain uses TRBV4-1 and TRBJ1-5, with TRBD1 as a possible D gene (5 bases). V gave up 0 bases and J gave up 1 base, with 10 bases separating them. Germline-derived CDR1 and CDR2 are MGHRA and YSYEKL. The CDR3 spans 16 residues. The CDR3 sequence is CASSQEPGLSNQPQHF. The CDR3 region has the DNA TGCGCCAGCAGCCAAGAGCCGGGACTGAGCAATCAGCCCCAGCATTTT.

This chain joins TRBV9 and TRBJ2-1; 7 bases fit TRBD2. Germline V gives CDR1 SGDLS, CDR2 YYNGEE. The length of the CDR3 is 14 residues. The V and J ends lost 0 bases and 9 bases, in that order; junction bases with no gene match: 6. The CDR3 protein is CASSVDTGRGEQFF. In nucleotides, the CDR3 is TGTGCCAGCAGCGTAGACACGGGGAGGGGTGAGCAGTTCTTC.